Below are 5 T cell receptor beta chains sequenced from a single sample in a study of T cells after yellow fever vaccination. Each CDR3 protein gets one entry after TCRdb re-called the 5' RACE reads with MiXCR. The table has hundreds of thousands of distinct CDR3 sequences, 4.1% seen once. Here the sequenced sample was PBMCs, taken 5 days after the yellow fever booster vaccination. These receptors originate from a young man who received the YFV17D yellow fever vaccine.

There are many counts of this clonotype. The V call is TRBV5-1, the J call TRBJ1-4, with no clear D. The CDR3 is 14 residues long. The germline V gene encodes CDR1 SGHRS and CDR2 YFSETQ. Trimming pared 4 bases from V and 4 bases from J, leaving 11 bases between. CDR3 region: CASSAGPVNEKLFF. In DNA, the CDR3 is TGCGCCAGCAGCGCAGGACCGGTTAATGAAAAACTGTTTTTT.

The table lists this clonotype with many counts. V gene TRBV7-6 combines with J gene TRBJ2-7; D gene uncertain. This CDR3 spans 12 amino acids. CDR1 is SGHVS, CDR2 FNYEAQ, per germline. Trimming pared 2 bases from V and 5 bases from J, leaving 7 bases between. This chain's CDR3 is CASSLIQDEQYF. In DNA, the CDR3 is TGTGCCAGCAGCTTAATCCAGGACGAGCAGTACTTC. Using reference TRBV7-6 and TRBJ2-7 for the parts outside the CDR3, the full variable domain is GAGVSQSPRYKVTKRGQDVALRCDPISGHVSLYWYRQALGQGPEFLTYFNYEAQQDKSGLPNDRFSAERPEGSISTLTIQRTEQRDSAMYRCASSLIQDEQYFGPGTRLTVT.

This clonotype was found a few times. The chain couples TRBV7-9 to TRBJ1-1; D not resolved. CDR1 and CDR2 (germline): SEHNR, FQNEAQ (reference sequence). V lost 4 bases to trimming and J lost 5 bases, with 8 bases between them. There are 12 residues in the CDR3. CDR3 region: CASSSTRTEAFF. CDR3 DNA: TGTGCCAGCAGCTCAACTCGGACTGAAGCTTTCTTT.

As DNA, the CDR3 is TGTGCCAGCAGTCACCAGCGGGGCCACGAGCAGTACTTC. Translating gives CASSHQRGHEQYF. The chain combines TRBV27 with TRBJ2-7, with TRBD2 matching over 7 bases. V lost 5 bases to trimming and J lost 5 bases; unmatched junction nucleotides: 6. CDR3 length: 13 residues. Germline V gene lookup returns CDR1 MNHEY and CDR2 SMNVEV (reference sequence).

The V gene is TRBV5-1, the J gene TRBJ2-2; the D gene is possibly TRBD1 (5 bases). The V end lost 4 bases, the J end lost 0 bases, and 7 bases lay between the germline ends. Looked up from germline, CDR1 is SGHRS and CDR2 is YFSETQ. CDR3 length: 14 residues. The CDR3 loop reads CASSPDTNTGELFF. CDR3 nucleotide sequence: TGCGCCAGCAGCCCGGACACGAACACCGGGGAGCTGTTTTTT. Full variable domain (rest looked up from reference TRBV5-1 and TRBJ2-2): KAGVTQTPRYLIKTRGQQVTLSCSPISGHRSVSWYQQTPGQGLQFLFEYFSETQRNKGNFPGRFSGRQFSNSRSEMNVSTLELGDSALYLCASSPDTNTGELFFGEGSRLTVL.